A single sample is the source of the 28 T cell receptor beta chains below, sequenced in a study of T cells in Graves' hyperthyroidism and ophthalmopathy. Regions amplified from RNA transcripts were the TCR beta CDR3 regions. In the first-round RT-PCR of the TCR CDR3, the HTBI primer set was used. MiXCR was run by TCRdb on the multiplex PCR reads, yielding one entry per CDR3 protein. The sample lists more than 600,000 distinct CDR3 sequences; around 17% were seen once. The sample comprised blood. The source is a man aged 18 to 35 with Graves' hyperthyroidism.

This clonotype was seen repeatedly, ten times or more. CDR3 loop: CASSEYLAGVTDTQYF. CDR3 DNA: TGTGCCAGCAGTGAATACCTAGCGGGAGTAACAGATACGCAGTATTTT. The chain has TRBV6-1 and TRBJ2-3, with 10 bases lining up with TRBD2. The CDR3 runs 16 residues. Trimming at V came to 2 bases and at J to 3 bases, leaving 5 bases not matched to a gene. Germline lookup yields CDR1 MNHNS and CDR2 SASEGT.

This rearrangement joins TRBV20-1 to TRBJ2-3; 8 bases align to TRBD2. CDR3 length equals 16 residues. Losses at the gene ends were 0 bases for V and 6 bases for J; bases not matched to a gene: 11. The germline V gene encodes CDR1 DFQATT and CDR2 SNEGSKA (reference sequence). The CDR3 DNA reads as TGCAGTGCTAGAGATTGGGTAGCGGGGTTCGGGGATACGCAGTATTTT. Translated, it gives CSARDWVAGFGDTQYF.

This clonotype came up many times. The chain combines TRBV28 with TRBJ2-2; 9 bases map to TRBD2. Losses at the gene ends were 3 bases for V and 7 bases for J; bases not matched to a gene: 9. Germline V gene data show CDR1 as MDHEN and CDR2 as SYDVKM. The CDR3 length is 16 residues. The CDR3 nucleotides are TGTGCCAGCAGTTTTATGGCGGGAGGGCCCCACGGGGAGCTGTTTTTT. Amino acids: CASSFMAGGPHGELFF.

This chain connects TRBV7-8 to TRBJ2-7, with D possibly TRBD1 on 6 matching bases. Germline V lookup: CDR1 SGHVS, CDR2 FQNEAQ. The V end was cut by 5 bases, the J end by 4 bases, with 18 bases between. This CDR3 is 15 amino acids long. The CDR3 DNA follows: TGTGCCAGCAGCGGGATCAGGGGTCAAGGGTACGAGCAGTACTTC. This encodes CASSGIRGQGYEQYF.

This clonotype was found a few times. This sequence joins TRBV10-2 and TRBJ2-5; TRBD1 is a possible D gene (8 bases). The CDR3 contains 13 residues. V dropped 5 bases and J dropped 9 bases, with 16 bases sitting between them. The germline CDR1 and CDR2 sequences are WSHSY and SAAADI. CDR3 DNA sequence: TGCGCCAGCAGTACAGGGGGGGCAAGGGCCCAGTACTTC. This gives the protein CASSTGGARAQYF.

This chain links TRBV19 with TRBJ2-1, with TRBD2 identical over 10 bases. This CDR3 is 14 amino acids long. Trimming removed 9 bases from V and 4 bases from J; junction bases left unmatched: 6. The V gene's germline CDR1 is LNHDA and CDR2 SQIVND (reference sequence). The CDR3 nucleotides are TGTGCCAGGTACCCACTAGCGGGGTACAATGAGCAGTTCTTC. This sequence encodes CARYPLAGYNEQFF. The full variable domain, with the rest looked up from reference TRBV19 and TRBJ2-1, is DGGITQSPKYLFRKEGQNVTLSCEQNLNHDAMYWYRQDPGQGLRLIYYSQIVNDFQKGDIAEGYSVSREKKESFPLTVTSAQKNPTAFYLCARYPLAGYNEQFFGPGTRLTVL.

This clonotype showed up just a few times. This chain joins TRBV6-1 and TRBJ1-5; 11 bases are a match to TRBD1. This CDR3 is 18 amino acids long. The trim removed 6 bases at V and 0 bases at J, leaving 10 bases unmatched. Germline V gene data show CDR1 as MNHNS and CDR2 as SASEGT. In DNA form, the CDR3 reads TGTGCCAGCAGGCCCGGGACAGGGGGTATCCTTAGCAATCAGCCCCAGCATTTT. This gives the protein CASRPGTGGILSNQPQHF.

This clonotype appeared a few times. CDR3 DNA sequence: TGTGCCAATTTCGGAAACACCGGGGAGCTGTTTTTT. This codes for CANFGNTGELFF. This sequence joins TRBV7-9 and TRBJ2-2; D not certain. Germline assignment: CDR1 SEHNR and CDR2 FQNEAQ (reference sequence). Trimming stripped 10 bases from V and 2 bases from J, with 8 bases between. There are 12 residues in the CDR3.

This clonotype was observed a few times. The chain joins TRBV11-3 to TRBJ2-7, with D possibly matching TRBD2 (6 bases). From germline, CDR1 is SGHNT and CDR2 YENEEA. Trimming pared 0 bases from V and 6 bases from J, leaving 18 bases between. This CDR3 is 16 amino acids long. CDR3 protein: CASSLDWRAEPFEQYF. The CDR3 DNA is TGTGCCAGCAGCTTAGATTGGAGGGCGGAGCCCTTCGAGCAGTACTTC.

The chain carries TRBV5-1 and TRBJ2-1; TRBD2 aligns across 7 bases. This CDR3 region has 17 residues. Trimming removed 3 bases from V and 2 bases from J; junction bases left unmatched: 11. In germline, CDR1 is SGHRS, CDR2 YFSETQ. CDR3 residues: CASSSPFGGRAYNEQFF. In DNA, the CDR3 is TGCGCCAGCAGCTCTCCTTTTGGCGGGAGAGCCTACAATGAGCAGTTCTTC.

In its sample, this clonotype was seen a few times. The rearrangement uses TRBV7-9 and TRBJ2-1, with D perhaps TRBD1 (7 bases). Germline loops: CDR1 SEHNR, CDR2 FQNEAQ (reference sequence). V dropped 6 bases and J dropped 4 bases, with 22 bases sitting between them. The CDR3 covers 17 residues. CDR3 in amino acids: CASRQTGTAGLYNEQFF. In nucleotides, the CDR3 is TGTGCCAGCAGACAGACCGGGACAGCGGGCCTTTACAATGAGCAGTTCTTC. Full variable domain (rest looked up from reference TRBV7-9 and TRBJ2-1): DTGVSQNPRHKITKRGQNVTFRCDPISEHNRLYWYRQTLGQGPEFLTYFQNEAQLEKSRLLSDRFSAERPKGSFSTLEIQRTEQGDSAMYLCASRQTGTAGLYNEQFFGPGTRLTVL.

Ten or more counts support this clonotype. The chain links TRBV30 to TRBJ2-7, with TRBD1 identical over 11 bases. CDR3 length equals 13 residues. The trim removed 2 bases at V and 4 bases at J, leaving 1 base unmatched. Per germline, CDR1 GTSNPN and CDR2 SVGIG (reference sequence). CDR3 DNA sequence: TGTGCCTGGAGTAGGGACAGGGGGTACGAGCAGTACTTC. This encodes CAWSRDRGYEQYF.

This clonotype was seen at least ten times. The chain joins TRBV27 to TRBJ2-1; 11 nucleotides line up with TRBD1. With 7 bases clipped from V and 8 bases from J, the junction kept 7 bases outside the gene matches. The CDR3 totals 14 residues. Germline lookup yields CDR1 MNHEY and CDR2 SMNVEV (reference sequence). DNA for the CDR3: TGTGCCAGCAAAGGGGACAGGGGGGTCCATGAGCAGTTCTTC. Translation gives CASKGDRGVHEQFF.

The V gene is TRBV19, the J gene TRBJ1-1; D gene uncertain. Trimming stripped 6 bases from V and 8 bases from J, with 10 bases between. Germline V gene sequence: CDR1 LNHDA, CDR2 SQIVND (reference sequence). CDR3 size: 11 residues. CDR3 coding DNA: TGTGCCAGTAGGGTTGACGGAGAAGCTTTCTTT. Translation gives CASRVDGEAFF.

Ten or more counts support this clonotype. The chain couples TRBV20-1 to TRBJ2-1; 9 bases are a match to TRBD2. This CDR3 has 16 amino acids. Losses at the gene ends were 3 bases for V and 2 bases for J; bases not matched to a gene: 8. Germline CDR1 and CDR2: DFQATT and SNEGSKA (reference sequence). CDR3 loop: CSARGGGGSPYNEQFF. The CDR3 region has the DNA TGCAGTGCTAGGGGCGGGGGGGGTAGCCCCTACAATGAGCAGTTCTTC.

This clonotype was recorded a few times. The genes are TRBV7-3 and TRBJ2-5; D is unresolved. From germline, CDR1 is SGHTA and CDR2 FQGTGA. The CDR3 runs to 13 residues. Trimming left V 0 bases short and J 0 bases short, with 2 bases between. CDR3 DNA: TGTGCCAGCAGCTTAACAGACCAAGAGACCCAGTACTTC. Encoded protein: CASSLTDQETQYF.

This clonotype showed up just a few times. The rearrangement links TRBV28 to TRBJ2-4; no firm D call. The length of the CDR3 is 14 residues. Germline V CDR1 and CDR2: MDHEN, SYDVKM. Deletions cut 2 bases from V and 9 bases from J, with 14 bases between. DNA for the CDR3: TGTGCCAGCAGTTTAAAATCGACCTTGAGCATTCAGTACTTC. Translation: CASSLKSTLSIQYF.

The chain combines TRBV27 with TRBJ2-6; D might be TRBD2 (6 bases). Germline loops: CDR1 MNHEY, CDR2 SMNVEV (reference sequence). Trimming took 0 bases from V and 1 from J, leaving 16 bases between them. The CDR3 is 19 residues long. CDR3 residues: CASSLSVGLEGSGANVLTF. Written as DNA, the CDR3 is TGTGCCAGCAGTTTATCGGTAGGCCTGGAGGGATCTGGGGCCAACGTCCTGACTTTC.

This clonotype came up many times. The chain uses TRBV7-2 and TRBJ1-6; no clear D gene. Germline CDR1 and CDR2: SGHTA and FQGNSA. Trimming stripped 3 bases from V and 7 bases from J, with 7 bases between. The CDR3 covers 13 residues. The CDR3 coding sequence is TGTGCCAGCAGCTTGGATAGGAATTCACCCCTCCACTTT. Its translation: CASSLDRNSPLHF. Complete variable domain (other parts from reference TRBV7-2 and TRBJ1-6): GAGVSQSPSNKVTEKGKDVELRCDPISGHTALYWYRQSLGQGLEFLIYFQGNSAPDKSGLPSDRFSAERTGGSVSTLTIQRTQQEDSAVYLCASSLDRNSPLHFGNGTRLTVT.

This clonotype has a count of ten or more. V gene TRBV6-1 combines with J gene TRBJ1-5, with D hard to call. Germline V gene lookup returns CDR1 MNHNS and CDR2 SASEGT. The V and J ends lost 9 bases and 5 bases respectively, with 14 bases between them. The CDR3 runs 13 residues. CDR3 amino acids: CASVQVVDQPQHF. The CDR3, as DNA: TGTGCCAGTGTCCAGGTAGTTGATCAGCCCCAGCATTTT.

This clonotype was counted at least ten times. Written as DNA, the CDR3 is TGTGCCATCAGTGTGGACTCATATGGCTACACCTTC. Encoded protein: CAISVDSYGYTF. The chain has TRBV10-3 and TRBJ1-2, with unresolved D. Germline V gene lookup returns CDR1 ENHRY and CDR2 SYGVKD. V shed 4 bases and J shed 5 bases, with 8 bases lying between them. This CDR3 has 12 residues.

This clonotype was detected only a few times. The chain employs TRBV7-6 and TRBJ2-7, with 7 bases matching TRBD1. Germline V gene lookup returns CDR1 SGHVS and CDR2 FNYEAQ. The length of the CDR3 is 15 residues. V shed 3 bases and J 3 bases; nucleotides not matched to a gene: 8. The CDR3 region is CASSLGTGEFYEQYF. DNA for the CDR3: TGTGCCAGCAGCTTGGGTACAGGGGAGTTCTACGAGCAGTACTTC.

This clonotype has a count of ten or more. V and J are TRBV18 and TRBJ1-2, with 11 bases identical to TRBD1. The V gene end was trimmed by 0 bases and the J gene end by 7 bases; junction bases not matched to a gene: 7. The CDR3 runs 16 residues. The germline V gene encodes CDR1 KGHSH and CDR2 LQKENI. The CDR3 DNA sequence: TGTGCCAGCTCACCACCTGTCGGACAGGGGGCAGGTGGCTACACCTTC. Translation: CASSPPVGQGAGGYTF.

Ten or more counts support this clonotype. The rearrangement uses TRBV5-1 and TRBJ1-1; perhaps TRBD1 as D (5 bases). This CDR3 is built from 14 residues. V was shortened by 5 bases and J by 6 bases, with 17 bases between the two germline ends. The germline gives CDR1 SGHRS, CDR2 YFSETQ. The CDR3 protein is CASRVTGNSPEAFF. The CDR3 region has the DNA TGCGCCAGCAGGGTTACAGGAAACAGCCCTGAAGCTTTCTTT.

J is TRBJ1-2 and V is TRBV9; D is perhaps TRBD1 (5 bases). This CDR3 is 14 amino acids long. The germline V and J ends were trimmed by 0 bases and 6 bases, with 12 bases remaining between them. Germline CDR1 reads SGDLS; CDR2 reads YYNGEE. CDR3 coding DNA: TGTGCCAGCAGCGTAGATGGGGGAGGCCATGGCTACACCTTC. Its protein product is CASSVDGGGHGYTF.

This clonotype appeared many times. The chain carries TRBV29-1 and TRBJ2-5; possibly TRBD1 for D (6 bases). Trimming shortened V by 1 base and J by 5 bases, and 14 bases separated the two germline ends. Germline CDR1 is SQVTM and CDR2 is ANQGSEA. The CDR3 length is 14 residues. The CDR3 region is CSVEGGGGYETQYF. Here the CDR3 DNA reads TGCAGCGTTGAAGGGGGTGGGGGCTACGAGACCCAGTACTTC.

This sequence joins TRBV19 and TRBJ1-1, with D maybe TRBD1 (5 bases). The CDR3 sequence is 15 residues long. Trimming cost V 1 base and J 4 bases, with 13 bases left between them. Germline assignment: CDR1 LNHDA and CDR2 SQIVND (reference sequence). The chain's CDR3 is CASSIAGDVGTEAFF. As DNA, the CDR3 is TGTGCCAGTAGTATAGCTGGGGACGTAGGCACTGAAGCTTTCTTT. The full variable domain, completed using reference TRBV19 and TRBJ1-1, is DGGITQSPKYLFRKEGQNVTLSCEQNLNHDAMYWYRQDPGQGLRLIYYSQIVNDFQKGDIAEGYSVSREKKESFPLTVTSAQKNPTAFYLCASSIAGDVGTEAFFGQGTRLTVV.

This clonotype was seen ten or more times. The chain is built from TRBV20-1 and TRBJ1-1; no reliable D call. Germline CDR1 and CDR2: DFQATT and SNEGSKA (reference sequence). The CDR3 sequence is 14 residues long. V dropped 5 bases and J dropped 0 bases, with 13 bases sitting between them. CDR3 residues: CSACPREMNTEAFF. In nucleotides, the CDR3 is TGCAGTGCTTGCCCCCGGGAAATGAACACTGAAGCTTTCTTT.